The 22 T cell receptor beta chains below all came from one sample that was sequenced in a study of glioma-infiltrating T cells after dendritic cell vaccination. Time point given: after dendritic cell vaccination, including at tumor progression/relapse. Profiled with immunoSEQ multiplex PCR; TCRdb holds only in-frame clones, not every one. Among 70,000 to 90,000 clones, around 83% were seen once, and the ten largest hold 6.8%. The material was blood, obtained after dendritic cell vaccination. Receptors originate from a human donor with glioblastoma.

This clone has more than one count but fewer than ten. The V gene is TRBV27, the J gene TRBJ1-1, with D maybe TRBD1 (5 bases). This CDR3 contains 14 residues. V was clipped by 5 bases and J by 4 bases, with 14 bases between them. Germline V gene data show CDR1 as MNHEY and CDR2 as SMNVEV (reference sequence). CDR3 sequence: CASSVSQGTTEAFF. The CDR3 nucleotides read TGTGCCAGCAGTGTTTCTCAGGGAACCACTGAAGCTTTCTTT.

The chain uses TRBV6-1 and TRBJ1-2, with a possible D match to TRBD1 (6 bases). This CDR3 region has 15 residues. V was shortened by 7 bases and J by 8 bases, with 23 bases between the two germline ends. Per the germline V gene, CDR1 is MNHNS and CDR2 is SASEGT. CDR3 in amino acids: CASIKLGGAATGYTF. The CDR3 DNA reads TGTGCCAGCATTAAACTGGGGGGGGCTGCGACCGGCTACACCTTC.

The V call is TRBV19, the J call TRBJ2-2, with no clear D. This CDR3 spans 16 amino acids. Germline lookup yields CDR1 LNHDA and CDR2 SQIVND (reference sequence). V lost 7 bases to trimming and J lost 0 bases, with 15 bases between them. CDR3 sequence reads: CASIQYSDANTGELFF. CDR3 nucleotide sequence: TGTGCCAGTATCCAATACAGTGACGCGAACACCGGGGAGCTGTTTTTT.

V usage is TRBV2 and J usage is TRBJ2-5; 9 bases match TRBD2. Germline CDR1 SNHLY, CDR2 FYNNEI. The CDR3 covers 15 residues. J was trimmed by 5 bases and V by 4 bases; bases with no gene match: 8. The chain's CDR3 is CASSVEAGGVETQYF. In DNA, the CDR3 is TGTGCCAGCAGTGTTGAAGCGGGGGGTGTGGAGACCCAGTACTTC. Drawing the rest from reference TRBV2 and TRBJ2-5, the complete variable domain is EPEVTQTPSHQVTQMGQEVILRCVPISNHLYFYWYRQILGQKVEFLVSFYNNEISEKSEIFDDQFSVERPDGSNFTLKIRSTKLEDSAMYFCASSVEAGGVETQYFGPGTRLLVL.

The CDR3: CASSVDRGYYNEQFF. Here the CDR3 DNA reads TGTGCCAGCAGCGTAGACAGGGGTTACTACAATGAGCAGTTCTTC. The J gene is TRBJ2-1, the V gene TRBV9; TRBD1 matches at 7 bases. The length of the CDR3 is 15 residues. The V segment lost 0 bases and the J segment 3 bases; nucleotides outside the gene matches: 3. Per germline, CDR1 SGDLS and CDR2 YYNGEE.

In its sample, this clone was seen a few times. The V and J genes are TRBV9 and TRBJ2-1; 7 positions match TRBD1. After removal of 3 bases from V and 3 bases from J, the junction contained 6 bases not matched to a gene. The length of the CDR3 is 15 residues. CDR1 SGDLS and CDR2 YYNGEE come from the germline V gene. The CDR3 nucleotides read TGTGCCAGCAGCGACGGACAGGAGTTCTACAATGAGCAGTTCTTC. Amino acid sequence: CASSDGQEFYNEQFF.

In DNA, the CDR3 is TGTGCCAGCAGCTTAGGGCTAGCGGGGGGTGAGCAGTTCTTC. Translation gives CASSLGLAGGEQFF. The rearrangement links TRBV7-2 to TRBJ2-1; 11 positions match TRBD2. CDR1 SGHTA and CDR2 FQGNSA come from the germline V gene. Trimming removed 1 base from V and 9 bases from J; junction bases left unmatched: 2. CDR3 length: 14 amino acids.

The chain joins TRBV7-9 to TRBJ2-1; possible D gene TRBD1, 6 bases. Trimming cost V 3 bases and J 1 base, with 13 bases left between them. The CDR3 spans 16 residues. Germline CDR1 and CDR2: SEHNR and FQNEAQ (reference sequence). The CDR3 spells CASSLRQDYSYNEQFF. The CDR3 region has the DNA TGTGCCAGCAGCTTGAGACAGGATTATTCCTACAATGAGCAGTTCTTC.

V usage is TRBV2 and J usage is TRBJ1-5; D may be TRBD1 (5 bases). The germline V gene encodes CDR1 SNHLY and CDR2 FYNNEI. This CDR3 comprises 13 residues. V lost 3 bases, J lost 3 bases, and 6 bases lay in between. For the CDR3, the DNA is TGTGCCAGCAGTGAGACAGTCAATCAGCCCCAGCATTTT. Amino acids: CASSETVNQPQHF.

CDR3 sequence reads: CASSDGPSNQPQHF. As DNA, the CDR3 is TGTGCCAGCAGTGATGGGCCTAGCAATCAGCCCCAGCATTTT. The chain carries TRBV25-1 and TRBJ1-5; D remains unclear. The germline V gene encodes CDR1 MGHDK and CDR2 SYGVNS. Trimming removed 3 bases at V and 0 bases at J, with 6 bases between. The CDR3 runs 14 residues.

CDR3 sequence: CASALGTGGTSNQPQHF. The DNA for the CDR3 is TGTGCTAGTGCCCTCGGGACAGGGGGAACGAGCAATCAGCCCCAGCATTTT. The V and J genes are TRBV12-5 and TRBJ1-5, with TRBD1 matching over 11 bases. V shed 7 bases and J 1 base; nucleotides not matched to a gene: 9. Germline CDR1 and CDR2: LGHNT and FRNRAP. The CDR3 consists of 17 residues.

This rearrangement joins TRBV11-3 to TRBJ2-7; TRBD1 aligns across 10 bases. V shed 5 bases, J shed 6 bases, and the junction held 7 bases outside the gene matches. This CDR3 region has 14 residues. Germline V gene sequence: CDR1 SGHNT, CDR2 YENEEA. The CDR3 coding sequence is TGTGCCAGCAGCCCTGGGACAGGGGAAGGCGAGCAGTACTTC. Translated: CASSPGTGEGEQYF.

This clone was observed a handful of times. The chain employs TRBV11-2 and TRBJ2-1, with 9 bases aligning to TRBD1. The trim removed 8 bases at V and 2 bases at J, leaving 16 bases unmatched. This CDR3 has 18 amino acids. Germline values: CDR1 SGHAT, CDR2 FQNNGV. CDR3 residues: CASAGQGISESPYNEQFF. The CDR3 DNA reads TGTGCCAGCGCCGGACAGGGGATTAGCGAGTCCCCCTACAATGAGCAGTTCTTC.

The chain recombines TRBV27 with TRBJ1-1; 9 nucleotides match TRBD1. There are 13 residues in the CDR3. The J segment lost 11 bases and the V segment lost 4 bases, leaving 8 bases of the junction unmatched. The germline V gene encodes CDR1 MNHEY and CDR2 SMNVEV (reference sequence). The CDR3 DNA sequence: TGTGCCAGCAGTTATAGGACAGGGGTAGGTGCTTTCTTT. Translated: CASSYRTGVGAFF.

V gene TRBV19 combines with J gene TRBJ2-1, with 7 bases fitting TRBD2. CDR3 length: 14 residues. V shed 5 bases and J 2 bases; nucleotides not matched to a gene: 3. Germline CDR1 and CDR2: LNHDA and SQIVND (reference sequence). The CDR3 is CASSGLAAYNEQFF. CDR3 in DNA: TGTGCCAGTAGTGGCCTAGCGGCCTACAATGAGCAGTTCTTC.

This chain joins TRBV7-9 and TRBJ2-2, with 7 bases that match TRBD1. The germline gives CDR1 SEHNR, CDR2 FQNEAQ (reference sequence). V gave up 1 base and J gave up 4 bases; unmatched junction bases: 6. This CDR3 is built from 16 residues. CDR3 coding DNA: TGTGCCAGCAGCTTAGATGGAACAGGGGCCACCGGGGAGCTGTTTTTT. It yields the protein CASSLDGTGATGELFF. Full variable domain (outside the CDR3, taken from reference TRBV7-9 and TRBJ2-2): DTGVSQNPRHKITKRGQNVTFRCDPISEHNRLYWYRQTLGQGPEFLTYFQNEAQLEKSRLLSDRFSAERPKGSFSTLEIQRTEQGDSAMYLCASSLDGTGATGELFFGEGSRLTVL.

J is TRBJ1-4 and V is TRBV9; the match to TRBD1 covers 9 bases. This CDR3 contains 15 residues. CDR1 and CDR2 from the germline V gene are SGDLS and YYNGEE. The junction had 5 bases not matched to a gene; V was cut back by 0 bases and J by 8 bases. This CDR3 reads CASSVGTGEQEKLFF. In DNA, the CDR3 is TGTGCCAGCAGCGTAGGGACAGGGGAGCAGGAAAAACTGTTTTTT.

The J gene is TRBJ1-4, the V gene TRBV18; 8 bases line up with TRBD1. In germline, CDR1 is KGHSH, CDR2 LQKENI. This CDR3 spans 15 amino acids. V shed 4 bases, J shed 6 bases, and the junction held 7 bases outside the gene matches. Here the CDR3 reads CASSLQQGEHEKLFF. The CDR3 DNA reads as TGTGCCAGCTCACTCCAACAGGGGGAACATGAAAAACTGTTTTTT.

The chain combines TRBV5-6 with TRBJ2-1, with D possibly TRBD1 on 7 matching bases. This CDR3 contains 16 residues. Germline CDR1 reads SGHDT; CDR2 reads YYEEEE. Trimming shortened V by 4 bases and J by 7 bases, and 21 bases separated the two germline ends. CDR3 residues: CASSQEQGRYGNEQFF. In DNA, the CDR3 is TGTGCCAGCAGCCAAGAACAGGGGAGGTATGGTAATGAGCAGTTCTTC.

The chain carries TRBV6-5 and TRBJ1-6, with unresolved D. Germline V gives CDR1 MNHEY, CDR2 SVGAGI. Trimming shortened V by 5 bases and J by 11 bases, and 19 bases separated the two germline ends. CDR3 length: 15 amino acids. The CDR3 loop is CASSIRQGSAAPLHF. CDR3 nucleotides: TGTGCCAGCAGTATCCGACAAGGTTCAGCGGCACCCCTCCACTTT.

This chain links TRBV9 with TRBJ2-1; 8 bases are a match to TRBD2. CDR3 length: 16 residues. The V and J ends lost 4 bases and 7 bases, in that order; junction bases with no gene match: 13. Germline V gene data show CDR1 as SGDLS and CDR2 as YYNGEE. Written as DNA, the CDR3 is TGTGCCAGCAGCCTCCGTGGCGGGGGGATTAGGAATGAGCAGTTCTTC. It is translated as CASSLRGGGIRNEQFF.

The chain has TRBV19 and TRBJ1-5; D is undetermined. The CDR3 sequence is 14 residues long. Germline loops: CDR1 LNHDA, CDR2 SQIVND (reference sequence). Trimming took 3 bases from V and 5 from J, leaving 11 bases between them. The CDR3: CASSITLRYQPQHF. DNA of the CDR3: TGTGCCAGTAGTATTACCCTTCGGTATCAGCCCCAGCATTTT.